Detailed here is one T cell receptor beta chain. TCRdb's table, derived via immunoSEQ multiplex PCR, lists solely in-frame clones and lacks some. The repertoire holds over 50,000 clones, more than 75% seen once, with over 6.5% in the top ten. The sample is drawn from a study of blood T cell repertoires in COVID-19. Study details: Samples of COVID-19 (acute and convalescent) were obtained from the United States, Italy and Spain.

This TCR came from a man between 60 and 75 years old with acute or convalescent COVID-19. The sequenced sample was peripheral blood.

CDR3 DNA: TGCGCCAGCAGCCAAGGGGTGACAGGGTGGGGTGAAAAACTGTTTTTT. Translating gives CASSQGVTGWGEKLFF. The chain uses TRBV4-3 and TRBJ1-4; 7 positions agree with TRBD1. Per germline, CDR1 LGHNA and CDR2 YSLEER. The J segment lost 7 bases and the V segment lost 1 base, leaving 9 bases of the junction unmatched. The CDR3 length is 16 residues.